The clone carrying this T cell receptor (beta chain) was observed a few times. The data were taken from a study of blood T cell repertoires in COVID-19. Study overall: Collection of acute and convalescent COVID-19 samples took place in the United States, Italy and Spain. PBMCs, B-cell-depleted T cells, or T cells were the source of the cDNA or gDNA that made up the material.

Libraries were prepared by immunoSEQ multiplex PCR; TCRdb keeps only in-frame clonotypes and omits some of them. The data contain 250,000 or so clones, about nine tenths of them seen just once; the ten biggest clones take up less than 1.6%. This CDR3 is 13 amino acids long. Germline loops: CDR1 SGDLS, CDR2 YYNGEE. V dropped 7 bases and J dropped 6 bases, with 16 bases sitting between them. The chain employs TRBV9 and TRBJ1-1, with D perhaps matching TRBD1 (6 bases). The sequencing sample was made of peripheral blood. This clonotype was obtained from a woman in her thirties or forties who had recovered from COVID-19. The CDR3 region is CASGGARAPEAFF. The CDR3, as DNA: TGTGCCAGCGGGGGCGCTAGAGCCCCTGAAGCTTTCTTT. The full variable domain, its missing parts supplied by reference TRBV9 and TRBJ1-1, is DSGVTQTPKHLITATGQRVTLRCSPRSGDLSVYWYQQSLDQGLQFLIQYYNGEERAKGNILERFSAQQFPDLHSELNLSSLELGDSALYFCASGGARAPEAFFGQGTRLTVV.